These 13 T cell receptor beta chains were all obtained from the same sample, sequenced in a study of T cell clonality in common variable immunodeficiency. The repertoire was sequenced with immunoSEQ multiplex PCR; TCRdb's copy has only in-frame clones and lacks some. The sample includes about 44,000 clones, none of them occurring once. The sample taken for sequencing was peripheral blood mononuclear cells. The receptors were sampled from a person aged 18 to 75 in good health.

This clone has a count of ten or more. From the germline J gene comes the end of the CDR3, since the read stops 3 residues before it. J is TRBJ2-7 and V is TRBV30; D unresolved. With 0 bases removed from V and 1 base from J, the gap between germline ends came to 7 bases. The germline V gene has CDR1 GTSNPN and CDR2 SVGIG (reference sequence). There are 13 residues in the CDR3. The CDR3 bases that were read are TGTGCCTGGAGTGTAACAGATTCCTACGAG. Protein: CAWSVTDSYE. The full-length CDR3 reads as CAWSVTDSYEQYF.

This clone was recorded at least ten times. Read sequence stops 3 residues before the CDR3 end, and the germline J gene provides the missing end. The gene calls are TRBV20-1 and TRBJ1-1; D unclear. The V gene's germline CDR1 is DFQATT and CDR2 SNEGSKA (reference sequence). The CDR3 is 13 residues long. V was shortened by 3 bases and J by 3 bases, with 11 bases between the two germline ends. The CDR3 bases that were read are TGCAGTGCTAGCCCAGACTCCGACACTGAA. Amino acid sequence: CSASPDSDTE. The full CDR3 protein reads CSASPDSDTEAFF.

This clone was detected many times. Coverage ceases 3 residues before the CDR3 finishes, and the germline J gene fills in the end. This chain links TRBV20-1 with TRBJ2-7, with 8 nucleotides matching TRBD1. Unmatched junction bases numbered 3, after V lost 5 bases and J lost 3 bases. Germline CDR1 reads DFQATT; CDR2 reads SNEGSKA (reference sequence). The CDR3 is 12 amino acids. The sequenced CDR3 bases are TGCAGTGCTTTACAGGGGGGCTACGAG. It translates to CSALQGGYE. In full, the CDR3 is CSALQGGYEQYF.

Turning to this clone: The read is 3 residues too short to cover the CDR3 end, so that end is filled in from the germline J gene. This chain links TRBV6-4 with TRBJ2-7; 12 bases are shared with TRBD1. Germline V gene data show CDR1 as MRHNA and CDR2 as SNTAGT. J gave up 3 bases and V 3 bases, and 3 bases lay outside the gene matches. The CDR3 totals 15 residues. The CDR3: CASSEGQGAVYEQYF. CDR3 bases read: TGTGCCAGCAGTGAGGGACAGGGGGCAGTCTACGAG.

In this sample, this clone turned up many times. The read ends 3 residues shy of where the CDR3 ends; the end is completed using the germline J gene. This chain connects TRBV28 to TRBJ2-7; D perhaps matches TRBD2 (6 bases). Trimming stripped 9 bases from V and 0 bases from J, with 15 bases between. CDR1 and CDR2 from the germline V gene are MDHEN and SYDVKM. The CDR3 length is 14 residues. The CDR3 spells CASSGEAGSYEQYF. CDR3 DNA (partial): TGTGCCAGTTCCGGGGAGGCAGGCTCCTACGAG.

This clone was seen ten or more times. Sequencing ends 3 residues short of the CDR3 end; the germline J gene provides the rest. The V and J genes are TRBV29-1 and TRBJ1-4, with TRBD1 as a possible D gene (6 bases). The CDR3 runs 12 residues. In germline, CDR1 is SQVTM, CDR2 ANQGSEA. V lost 3 bases and J 5 bases, leaving 7 bases between the germline ends. CDR3 amino acids: CSVDQGNEKLFF. The sequenced CDR3 bases are TGCAGCGTTGACCAGGGGAATGAAAAA.

This clone was recorded at least ten times. Here the CDR3 reads CAWTGHIALRAEAFF. The CDR3 bases that were read are TGTGCCTGGACGGGACACATCGCCCTAAGGGCTGAA. The V call is TRBV30, the J call TRBJ1-1; a possible D gene is TRBD1 (6 bases). The CDR3 end lies 3 residues beyond the end of the read and is filled in from the germline J gene. Trimming cost V 4 bases and J 6 bases, with 21 bases left between them. Germline-derived CDR1 and CDR2 are GTSNPN and SVGIG (reference sequence). The CDR3 length is 15 residues. The full variable domain, with the rest looked up from reference TRBV30 and TRBJ1-1, is SQTIHQWPATLVQPVGSPLSLECTVEGTSNPNLYWYRQAAGRGLQLLFYSVGIGQISSEVPQNLSASRPQDRQFILSSKKLLLSDSGFYLCAWTGHIALRAEAFFGQGTRLTVV.

This clone was counted many times. Read coverage stops 3 residues before the CDR3 terminus; the germline J gene supplies the remainder. The rearrangement uses TRBV7-9 and TRBJ1-4; D uncertain. This CDR3 has 14 amino acids. CDR1 SEHNR and CDR2 FQNEAQ come from the germline V gene (reference sequence). Trimming shortened V by 4 bases and J by 4 bases, and 10 bases separated the two germline ends. The CDR3 reads CASSSGSLNEKLFF. The covered CDR3 bases are TGTGCCAGCAGCTCGGGGTCCCTTAATGAAAAA.

This clone was counted at least ten times. The read terminates 3 residues before the CDR3 end, so the remaining end is supplied by the germline J gene. The rearrangement uses TRBV19 and TRBJ1-2; tentatively, D is TRBD1 (6 bases). The germline V and J ends were trimmed by 9 bases and 2 bases, with 19 bases remaining between them. Germline assignment: CDR1 LNHDA and CDR2 SQIVND (reference sequence). The CDR3 totals 15 residues. The DNA read from the CDR3 is TGTGCCAGCAAGGAGGGGGGGGCCGGAAACTATGGC. Translation: CASKEGGAGNYG. The whole CDR3 sequence is CASKEGGAGNYGYTF.

A word on this clone: The CDR3 extends 3 residues past the end of the read, so its final part is completed from the germline J gene. The genes are TRBV5-1 and TRBJ2-7, with 8 bases aligning to TRBD2. Per germline, CDR1 SGHRS and CDR2 YFSETQ. Germline trimming cut 2 bases from V and 1 base from J; bases unmatched to any gene: 5. The CDR3 runs 15 residues. The CDR3 reads CASSFPSGPSYEQYF. The sequenced CDR3 bases are TGCGCCAGCAGCTTTCCTAGCGGGCCGTCCTACGAG.

At least ten counts were recorded for this clone. The read falls 3 residues short of the CDR3 end, and the missing part is taken from the germline J gene. The genes are TRBV6-2 or TRBV6-3 and TRBJ2-1; 10 nucleotides match TRBD2. The CDR3 runs to 16 residues. CDR1 and CDR2 from the germline V gene are MNHEY and SVGEGT. V dropped 5 bases and J dropped 4; count of bases not matched to a gene: 8. The DNA read from the CDR3 is TGTGCCAGCAGTACTGGACTAGCGGAGAGGTACAATGAG. Its translation is CASSTGLAERYNE. The whole CDR3 reads CASSTGLAERYNEQFF.

Many counts were recorded for this clone. The CDR3 extends 3 residues past the end of the read, so its final part is completed from the germline J gene. The chain has TRBV29-1 and TRBJ1-2; perhaps TRBD1 as D (5 bases). CDR1 SQVTM and CDR2 ANQGSEA come from the germline V gene. CDR3 length: 11 amino acids. This CDR3 reads CSVEGGVGYTF. Partial CDR3 DNA: TGCAGCGTTGAGGGGGGTGTGGGC.

In this sample, this clone turned up many times. The read ends 3 residues before the CDR3 terminus; that terminus is restored from the germline J gene. The chain recombines TRBV10-1 with TRBJ2-4, with D tentatively TRBD2 (6 bases). From germline, CDR1 is WNHNN and CDR2 SYGVQD (reference sequence). The CDR3 has 16 residues. Trimming removed 0 bases at V and 6 bases at J, with 15 bases between. The CDR3 loop reads CASSESTLGGRNIQYF. The CDR3 DNA, read in part, is TGCGCCAGCAGTGAGTCGACGTTGGGGGGTAGAAACATT.